The rows below give T cell receptor beta chains drawn from one sample of a study of blood T cell repertoires in COVID-19. Clones were read by immunoSEQ multiplex PCR, and TCRdb kept only the in-frame ones, dropping some. The sample yields around 230,000 clones, 80% to 90% seen once. Sequences were obtained from PBMCs or T cells enriched from blood (not recorded which). Source of these receptors: a man between 18 and 35 years old with acute COVID-19. CDR3s include the opening cysteine and the closing phenylalanine or tryptophan. The D gene is left open where the match is weak. Expanded clones are given a class, and other clones once, few, many or no size at all.

TRBJ2-1	TRBV19	TRBD2	.	CASTSSGGTTNEQFF	TGTGCCAGTACCTCTAGCGGGGGGACCACAAATGAGCAGTTCTTC
TRBJ2-5	TRBV19	TRBD1	once	CASSIALKGAGETQYF	TGTGCCAGTAGTATAGCCCTTAAGGGGGCGGGAGAGACCCAGTACTTC
TRBJ2-1	TRBV6-2/TRBV6-3	.	.	CASSYYYNEQFF	TGTGCCAGCAGTTATTATTACAATGAGCAGTTCTTC
TRBJ1-2	TRBV7-9	.	.	CASSLYSLRIGTNYGYTF	TGTGCCAGCAGCCTCTACTCTCTCAGGATCGGGACTAACTATGGCTACACCTTC
TRBJ2-1	TRBV7-8	.	.	CASSRASVNEQFF	TGTGCCAGCAGCCGTGCTAGCGTCAATGAGCAGTTCTTC
TRBJ2-5	TRBV5-1	TRBD2	.	CASSGGLRETQYF	TGCGCCAGCAGCGGGGGACTAAGAGAGACCCAGTACTTC
TRBJ2-1	TRBV4-2	.	once	CASSQDWSDSYNEQFF	TGTGCCAGCAGCCAAGATTGGTCAGATTCCTACAATGAGCAGTTCTTC
TRBJ2-7	TRBV2	.	many	CASRGDGHTDEQYF	TGTGCCAGCAGAGGTGACGGACACACCGACGAGCAGTACTTC
TRBJ2-1	TRBV27	.	.	CASWGGPGNEQFF	TGTGCCAGCTGGGGGGGGCCGGGGAATGAGCAGTTCTTC
TRBJ1-1	TRBV19	TRBD1	.	CASSRTGGNTEAFF	TGTGCCAGTAGTAGGACAGGGGGCAACACTGAAGCTTTCTTT
TRBJ2-2	TRBV6-5	.	.	CASNSLESGELFF	TGTGCCAGCAACTCCTTAGAATCCGGGGAGCTGTTTTTT
TRBJ2-7	TRBV5-6	.	.	CASSRVEVEQYF	TGTGCCAGCAGCCGGGTAGAGGTCGAGCAGTACTTC
TRBJ2-2	TRBV9	TRBD1	once	CASSNPRDRVNTGELFF	TGTGCCAGTAGTAACCCCCGGGACAGGGTTAACACCGGGGAGCTGTTTTTT
TRBJ2-2	TRBV7-9	TRBD1	.	CASSLGAGGANTGELFF	TGTGCCAGCAGCTTAGGGGCAGGGGGCGCGAACACCGGGGAGCTGTTTTTT
TRBJ1-6	TRBV5-5	TRBD1	.	CASSLWDRGGSPLHF	TGTGCCAGCAGCTTGTGGGACAGGGGAGGCTCACCCCTCCACTTT
TRBJ1-5	TRBV6-6	.	.	CASSQPTGSNQPQHF	TGTGCCAGCAGTCAACCGACAGGAAGCAATCAGCCCCAGCATTTT
TRBJ1-1	TRBV28	.	.	CASSFRANTEAFF	TGTGCCAGCAGTTTTCGAGCGAACACTGAAGCTTTCTTT
TRBJ1-6	TRBV27	.	.	CASSITGRGGSYNSPLHF	TGTGCCAGCAGTATTACGGGCCGGGGAGGCTCCTATAATTCACCCCTCCACTTT